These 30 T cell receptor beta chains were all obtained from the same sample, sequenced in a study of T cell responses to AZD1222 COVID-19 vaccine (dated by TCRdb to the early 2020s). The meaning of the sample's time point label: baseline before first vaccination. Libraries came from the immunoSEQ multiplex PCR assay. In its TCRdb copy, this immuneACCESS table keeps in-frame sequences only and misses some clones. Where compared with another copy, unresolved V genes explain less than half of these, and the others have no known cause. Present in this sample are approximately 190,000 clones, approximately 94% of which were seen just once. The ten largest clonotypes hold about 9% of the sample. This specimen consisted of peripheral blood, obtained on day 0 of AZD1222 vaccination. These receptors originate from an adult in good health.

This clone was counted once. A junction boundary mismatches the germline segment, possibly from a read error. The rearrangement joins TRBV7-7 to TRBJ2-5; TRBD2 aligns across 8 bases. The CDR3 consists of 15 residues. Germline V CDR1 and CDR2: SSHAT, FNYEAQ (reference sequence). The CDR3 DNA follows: TGTGCTAGCAGCTTAGCGCCGGGAGGGCCAGAGACCCAGTACTTC. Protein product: CASSLAPGGPETQYF.

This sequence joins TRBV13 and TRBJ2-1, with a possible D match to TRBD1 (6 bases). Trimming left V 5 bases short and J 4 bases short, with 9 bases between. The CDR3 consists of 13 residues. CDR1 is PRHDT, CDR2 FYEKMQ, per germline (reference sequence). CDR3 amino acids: CASSITGYNEQFF. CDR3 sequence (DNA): TGTGCCAGCAGCATAACAGGGTACAATGAGCAGTTCTTC.

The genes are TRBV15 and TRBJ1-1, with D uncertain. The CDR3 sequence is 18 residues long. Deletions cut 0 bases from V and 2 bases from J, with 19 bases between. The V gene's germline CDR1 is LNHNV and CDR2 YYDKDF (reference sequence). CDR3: CATSRDLIDGQINTEAFF. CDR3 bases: TGTGCCACCAGCAGAGATTTGATAGATGGGCAGATCAACACTGAAGCTTTCTTT.

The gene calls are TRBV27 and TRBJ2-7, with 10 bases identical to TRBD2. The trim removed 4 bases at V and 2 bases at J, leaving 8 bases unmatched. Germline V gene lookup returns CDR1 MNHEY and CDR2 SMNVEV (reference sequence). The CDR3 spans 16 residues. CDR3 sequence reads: CASSSFSGRIPYEQYF. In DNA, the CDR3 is TGTGCCAGCAGTTCTTTTAGCGGGAGGATCCCCTACGAGCAGTACTTC.

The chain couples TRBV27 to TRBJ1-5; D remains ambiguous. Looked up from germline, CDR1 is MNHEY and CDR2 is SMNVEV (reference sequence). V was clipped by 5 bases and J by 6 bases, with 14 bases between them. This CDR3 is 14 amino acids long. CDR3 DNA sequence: TGTGCCAGCAGTGGCTCGGCGGGCGGTCAGCCCCAGCATTTT. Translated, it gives CASSGSAGGQPQHF.

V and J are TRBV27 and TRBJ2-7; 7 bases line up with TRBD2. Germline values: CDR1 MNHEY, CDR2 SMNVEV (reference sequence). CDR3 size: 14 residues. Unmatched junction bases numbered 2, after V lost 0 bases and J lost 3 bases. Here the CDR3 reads CASSLSGLLYEQYF. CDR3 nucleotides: TGTGCCAGCAGTTTATCGGGACTACTCTACGAGCAGTACTTC.

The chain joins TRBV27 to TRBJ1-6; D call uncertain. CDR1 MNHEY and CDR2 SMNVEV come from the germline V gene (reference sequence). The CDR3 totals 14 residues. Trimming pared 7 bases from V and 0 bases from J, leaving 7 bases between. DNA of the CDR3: TGTGCCAGCAAGTGGAGCTCCTATAATTCACCCCTCCACTTT. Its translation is CASKWSSYNSPLHF.

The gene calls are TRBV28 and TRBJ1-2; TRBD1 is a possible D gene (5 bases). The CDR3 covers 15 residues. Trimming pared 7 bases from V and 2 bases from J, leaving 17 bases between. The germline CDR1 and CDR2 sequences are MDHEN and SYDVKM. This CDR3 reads CASTHGGVLNYGYTF. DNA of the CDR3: TGTGCCAGCACCCACGGAGGGGTTCTCAACTATGGCTACACCTTC.

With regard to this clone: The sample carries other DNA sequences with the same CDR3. The CDR3 is CASSRKENTEAFF. CDR3 DNA sequence: TGTGCCAGCTCCCGCAAGGAGAACACTGAAGCTTTCTTT. This chain links TRBV18 with TRBJ1-1, with unresolved D. V was trimmed by 6 bases and J by 1 base, leaving 9 bases between them. The CDR3 extends over 13 amino acids. CDR1 is KGHSH, CDR2 LQKENI, per germline.

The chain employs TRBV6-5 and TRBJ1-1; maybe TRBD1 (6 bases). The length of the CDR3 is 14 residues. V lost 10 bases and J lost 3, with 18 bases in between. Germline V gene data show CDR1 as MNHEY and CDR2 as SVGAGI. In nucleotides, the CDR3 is TGTGCCAACTTCCGAGGGGGAGGTGACACTGAAGCTTTCTTT. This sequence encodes CANFRGGGDTEAFF.

The CDR3 reads CASRLGRTLNQPQHF. The CDR3 region has the DNA TGTGCCAGCAGACTCGGACGGACTCTCAATCAGCCCCAGCATTTT. The genes are TRBV27 and TRBJ1-5; no firm D call. There are 15 residues in the CDR3. Trimming took 6 bases from V and 3 from J, leaving 15 bases between them. The germline CDR1 and CDR2 sequences are MNHEY and SMNVEV (reference sequence).

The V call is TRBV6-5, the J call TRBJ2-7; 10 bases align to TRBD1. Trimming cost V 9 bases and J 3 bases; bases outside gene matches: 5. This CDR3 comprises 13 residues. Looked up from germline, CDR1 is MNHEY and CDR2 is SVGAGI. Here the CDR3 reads CASSGTGVYEQYF. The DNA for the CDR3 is TGTGCCAGTTCGGGGACAGGGGTCTACGAGCAGTACTTC.

This chain's CDR3 is CASSLGKVGRGYEKLFF. The CDR3 coding sequence is TGCGCCAGCAGCTTGGGTAAAGTGGGCCGGGGGTATGAAAAACTGTTTTTT. The chain combines TRBV5-1 with TRBJ1-4, with D perhaps matching TRBD1 (5 bases). Trimming stripped 0 bases from V and 6 bases from J, with 18 bases between. This CDR3 is built from 17 residues. Germline V gene lookup returns CDR1 SGHRS and CDR2 YFSETQ.

The CDR3 loop reads CASSALLGNTEAFF. As DNA, the CDR3 is TGTGCCAGCAGCGCCCTATTGGGGAACACTGAAGCTTTCTTT. This chain links TRBV2 with TRBJ1-1, with D unresolved. The CDR3 loop spans 14 amino acids. With 6 bases removed from V and 1 base from J, the gap between germline ends came to 12 bases. Germline V lookup: CDR1 SNHLY, CDR2 FYNNEI. Together with reference TRBV2 and TRBJ1-1, the CDR3 gives the full variable domain: EPEVTQTPSHQVTQMGQEVILRCVPISNHLYFYWYRQILGQKVEFLVSFYNNEISEKSEIFDDQFSVERPDGSNFTLKIRSTKLEDSAMYFCASSALLGNTEAFFGQGTRLTVV.

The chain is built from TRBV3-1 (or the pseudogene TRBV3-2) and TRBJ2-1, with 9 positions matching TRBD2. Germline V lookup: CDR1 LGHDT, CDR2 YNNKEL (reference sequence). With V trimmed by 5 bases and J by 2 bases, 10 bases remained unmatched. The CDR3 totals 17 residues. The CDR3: CASSSEGGGRAYNEQFF. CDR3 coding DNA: TGTGCCAGCAGCTCTGAAGGGGGCGGGAGGGCCTACAATGAGCAGTTCTTC.

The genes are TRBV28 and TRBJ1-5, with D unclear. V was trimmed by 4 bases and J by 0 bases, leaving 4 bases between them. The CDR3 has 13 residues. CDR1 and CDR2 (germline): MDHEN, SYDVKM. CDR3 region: CASSYGSNQPQHF. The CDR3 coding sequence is TGTGCCAGCAGTTACGGTAGCAATCAGCCCCAGCATTTT.

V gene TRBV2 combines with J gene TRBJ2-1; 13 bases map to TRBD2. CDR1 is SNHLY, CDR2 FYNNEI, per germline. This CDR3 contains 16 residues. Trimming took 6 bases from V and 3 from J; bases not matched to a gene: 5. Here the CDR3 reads CASSWTSGSSYNEQFF. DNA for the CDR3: TGTGCCAGCAGCTGGACTAGCGGGAGTAGCTACAATGAGCAGTTCTTC.

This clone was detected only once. The CDR3 reads CASSSNLGISYNEQFF. The CDR3 DNA reads as TGTGCCAGCAGCTCAAATCTAGGGATTTCTTACAATGAGCAGTTCTTC. The chain is built from TRBV13 and TRBJ2-1; unclear D gene. Trimming took off 4 bases at V and 4 bases at J, with 17 bases between the two ends. This CDR3 has 16 residues. Germline V gene data show CDR1 as PRHDT and CDR2 as FYEKMQ (reference sequence).

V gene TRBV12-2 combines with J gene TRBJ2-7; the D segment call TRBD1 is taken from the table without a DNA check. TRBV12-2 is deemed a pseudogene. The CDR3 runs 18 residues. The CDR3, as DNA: TGTGCAAGTCGCTTAGCGCCAACACCGGGACAGGGGGCGTACGAGCAGTACTTC. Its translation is CASRLAPTPGQGAYEQYF.

This CDR3 is CASSFGLLNTEAFF. The CDR3 nucleotides are TGTGCCAGCAGCTTTGGACTGCTGAACACTGAAGCTTTCTTT. This chain links TRBV5-5 with TRBJ1-1; unclear D gene. Germline CDR1 and CDR2: SGHKS and YYEKEE (reference sequence). The CDR3 spans 14 residues. V gave up 2 bases and J gave up 0 bases, with 8 bases separating them.

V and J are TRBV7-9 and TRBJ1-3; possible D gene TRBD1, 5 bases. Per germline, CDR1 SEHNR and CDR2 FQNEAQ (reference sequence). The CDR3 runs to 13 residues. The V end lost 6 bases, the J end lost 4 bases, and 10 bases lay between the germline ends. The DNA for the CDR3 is TGTGCCAGCAGGGGGGGAGCCGGAAACACCATATATTTT. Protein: CASRGGAGNTIYF.

The CDR3 reads CASSLTSGLSSYNEQFF. DNA of the CDR3: TGTGCCAGCAGTTTGACTAGCGGGTTAAGCTCCTACAATGAGCAGTTCTTC. The chain uses TRBV7-2 and TRBJ2-1, with 10 positions matching TRBD2. Per the germline V gene, CDR1 is SGHTA and CDR2 is FQGNSA. This CDR3 is 17 amino acids long. Trimming cost V 6 bases and J 0 bases; bases outside gene matches: 8.

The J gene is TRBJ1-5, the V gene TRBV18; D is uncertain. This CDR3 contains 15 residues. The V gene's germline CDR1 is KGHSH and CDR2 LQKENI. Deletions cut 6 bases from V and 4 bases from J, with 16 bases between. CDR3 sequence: CASSKRSPLNQPQHF. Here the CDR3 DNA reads TGTGCCAGCTCCAAGAGGAGCCCTCTTAATCAGCCCCAGCATTTT.

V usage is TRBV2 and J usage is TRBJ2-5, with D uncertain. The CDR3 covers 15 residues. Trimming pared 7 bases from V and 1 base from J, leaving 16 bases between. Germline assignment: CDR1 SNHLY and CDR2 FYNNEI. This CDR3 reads CASNQERFRQETQYF. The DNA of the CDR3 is TGTGCCAGCAACCAAGAACGATTTCGCCAAGAGACCCAGTACTTC. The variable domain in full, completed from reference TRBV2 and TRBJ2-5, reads EPEVTQTPSHQVTQMGQEVILRCVPISNHLYFYWYRQILGQKVEFLVSFYNNEISEKSEIFDDQFSVERPDGSNFTLKIRSTKLEDSAMYFCASNQERFRQETQYFGPGTRLLVL.

The CDR3 DNA reads TGTGCCAGCAGTGAAAGGGTGACAGTTAGCAATCAGCCCCAGCATTTT. Protein sequence: CASSERVTVSNQPQHF. The chain joins TRBV6-1 to TRBJ1-5; D is perhaps TRBD1 (5 bases). Trimming removed 2 bases at V and 0 bases at J, with 11 bases between. Germline V lookup: CDR1 MNHNS, CDR2 SASEGT. CDR3 size: 16 residues.

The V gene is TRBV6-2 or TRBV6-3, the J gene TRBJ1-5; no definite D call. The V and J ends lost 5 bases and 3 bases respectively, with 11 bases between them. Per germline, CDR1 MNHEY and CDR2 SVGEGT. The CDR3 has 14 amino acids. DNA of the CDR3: TGTGCCAGCAGTCTACATACGTTCAATCAGCCCCAGCATTTT. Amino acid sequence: CASSLHTFNQPQHF.

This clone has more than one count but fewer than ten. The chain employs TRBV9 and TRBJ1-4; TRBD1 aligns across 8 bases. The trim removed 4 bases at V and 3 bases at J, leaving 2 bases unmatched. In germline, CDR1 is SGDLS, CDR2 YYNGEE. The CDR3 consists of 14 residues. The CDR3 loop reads CASSTQGANEKLFF. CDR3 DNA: TGTGCCAGCAGCACACAGGGGGCTAATGAAAAACTGTTTTTT.

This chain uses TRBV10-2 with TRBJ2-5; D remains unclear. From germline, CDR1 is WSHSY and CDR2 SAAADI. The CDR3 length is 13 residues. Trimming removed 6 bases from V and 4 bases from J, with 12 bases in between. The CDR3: CASRTGWGETQYF. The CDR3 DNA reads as TGCGCCAGCAGGACCGGGTGGGGAGAGACCCAGTACTTC.

In DNA form, the CDR3 reads TGTGCCAGCAGTTTGGCGGGGCTCCAAGAGACCCAGTACTTC. Encoded protein: CASSLAGLQETQYF. The chain recombines TRBV28 with TRBJ2-5, with D perhaps matching TRBD2 (6 bases). Trimming left V 3 bases short and J 1 base short, with 9 bases between. The CDR3 is made up of 14 amino acids. In germline, CDR1 is MDHEN, CDR2 SYDVKM.

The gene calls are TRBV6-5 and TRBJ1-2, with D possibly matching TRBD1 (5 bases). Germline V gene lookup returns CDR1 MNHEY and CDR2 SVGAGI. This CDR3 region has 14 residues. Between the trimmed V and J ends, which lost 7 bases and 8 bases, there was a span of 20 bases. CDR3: CASTQGGGGRGYTF. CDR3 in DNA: TGTGCCAGCACTCAGGGCGGCGGGGGTAGGGGCTACACCTTC.